This T cell receptor (beta chain) came from a study of regulatory T cells in long-lasting Graves disease. Study-wide context: Newly diagnosed Graves' patients had taken antithyroid drugs under 3 months. Study outcomes and limitations: Favored gene segments in persistent disease were TRBV28, TRBJ1-2 and TRBJ2-5.

The CDR3 is made up of 15 amino acids. Germline V gene data show CDR1 as SNHLY and CDR2 as FYNNEI. After removal of 5 bases from V and 3 bases from J, the junction contained 6 bases not matched to a gene. For TCR beta, libraries came from iRepertoire HTBI primers and Arm-PCR of CDR3 regions. From the multiplex PCR reads, TCRdb called clonotypes with MiXCR, one entry per CDR3 protein. The table records fewer than 550,000 distinct CDR3 sequences, about 15% of them present only once. This clonotype was observed a handful of times. The antigen is unknown. As to time point: newly diagnosed GD, antithyroid drugs for less than 3 months. Researchers made the TCR library from RNA that was extracted from PBMCs. The authors drew patients from an endocrinology department in Xi'an, China. These data were also filed under a second study, of T cells in Graves' hyperthyroidism and ophthalmopathy. From that study: Most thyroid clonotypes expanded above 0.001 appeared in blood too.

This clonotype was obtained from a young woman with Graves disease. Material: peripheral blood mononuclear cells (PBMCs), obtained at new diagnosis, from a patient treated with antithyroid drugs. The chain has TRBV2 and TRBJ2-2; TRBD2 aligns across 7 bases. CDR3 amino acids: CASSLGTTHTGELFF. The DNA for the CDR3 is TGTGCCAGCAGTCTCGGGACTACTCACACCGGGGAGCTGTTTTTT.